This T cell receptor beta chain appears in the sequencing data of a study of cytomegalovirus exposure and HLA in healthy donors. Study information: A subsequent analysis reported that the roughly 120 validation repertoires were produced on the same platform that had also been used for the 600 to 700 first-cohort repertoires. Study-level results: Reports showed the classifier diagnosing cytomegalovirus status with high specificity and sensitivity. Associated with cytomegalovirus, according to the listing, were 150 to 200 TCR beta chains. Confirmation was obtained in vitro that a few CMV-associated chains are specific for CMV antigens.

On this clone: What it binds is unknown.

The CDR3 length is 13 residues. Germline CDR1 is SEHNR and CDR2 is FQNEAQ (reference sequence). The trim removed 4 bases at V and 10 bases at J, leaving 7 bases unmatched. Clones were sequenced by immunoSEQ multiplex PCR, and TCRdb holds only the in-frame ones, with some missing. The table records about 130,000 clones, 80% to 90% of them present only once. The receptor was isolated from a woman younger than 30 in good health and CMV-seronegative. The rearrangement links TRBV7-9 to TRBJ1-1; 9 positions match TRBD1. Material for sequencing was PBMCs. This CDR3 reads CASSSTGGLGAFF. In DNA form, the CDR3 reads TGTGCCAGCAGCTCAACAGGGGGCCTCGGAGCTTTCTTT. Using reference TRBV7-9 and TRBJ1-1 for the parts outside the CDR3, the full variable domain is DTGVSQNPRHKITKRGQNVTFRCDPISEHNRLYWYRQTLGQGPEFLTYFQNEAQLEKSRLLSDRFSAERPKGSFSTLEIQRTEQGDSAMYLCASSSTGGLGAFFGQGTRLTVV.